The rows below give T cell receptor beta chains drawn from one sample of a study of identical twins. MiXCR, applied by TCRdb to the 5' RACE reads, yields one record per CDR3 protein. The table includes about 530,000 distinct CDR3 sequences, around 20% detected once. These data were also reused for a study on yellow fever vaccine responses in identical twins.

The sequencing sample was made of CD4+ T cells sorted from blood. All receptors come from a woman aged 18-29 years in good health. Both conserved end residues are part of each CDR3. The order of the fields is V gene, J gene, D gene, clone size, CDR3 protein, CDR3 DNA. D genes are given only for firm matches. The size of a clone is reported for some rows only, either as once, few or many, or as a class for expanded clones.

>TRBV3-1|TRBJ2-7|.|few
CASSPAPYEQYF
TGTGCCAGCAGCCCGGCCCCCTACGAGCAGTACTTC
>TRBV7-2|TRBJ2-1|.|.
CASSVELVTGYNEQFF
TGTGCCAGCAGCGTAGAACTAGTCACGGGTTACAATGAGCAGTTCTTC
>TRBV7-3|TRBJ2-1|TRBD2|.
CASSLYGLADNEQFF
TGTGCCAGCAGCTTATATGGACTAGCGGACAATGAGCAGTTCTTC
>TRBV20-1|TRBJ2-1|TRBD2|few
CSARAGGSYNEQFF
TGCAGTGCTAGAGCGGGAGGCTCCTACAATGAGCAGTTCTTC
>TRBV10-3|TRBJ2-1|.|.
CAISEAHNEQFF
TGTGCCATCAGTGAAGCGCACAATGAGCAGTTCTTC
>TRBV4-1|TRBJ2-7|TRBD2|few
CASSLMGSSGYSYEQYF
TGCGCCAGCAGCCTTATGGGCTCTAGCGGGTACTCCTACGAGCAGTACTTC
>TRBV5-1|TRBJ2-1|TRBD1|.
CASSPRTGITYNEQFF
TGCGCCAGCAGCCCCAGGACAGGGATTACCTACAATGAGCAGTTCTTC
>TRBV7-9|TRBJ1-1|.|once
CASTPTGNTEAFF
TGTGCCAGCACTCCGACAGGGAACACTGAAGCTTTCTTT
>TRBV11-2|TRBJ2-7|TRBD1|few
CASSPRQGTYEQYF
TGTGCCAGCAGCCCCCGACAGGGGACCTACGAGCAGTACTTC
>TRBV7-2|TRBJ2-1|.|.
CASTPQGGGYNEQFF
TGTGCCAGCACCCCACAGGGAGGAGGCTACAATGAGCAGTTCTTC
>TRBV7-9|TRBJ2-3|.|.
CASSPRPTRLGTDTQYF
TGTGCCAGCAGCCCACGGCCCACGAGGCTGGGCACAGATACGCAGTATTTT
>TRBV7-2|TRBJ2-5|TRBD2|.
CASSSLGLGETQYF
TGTGCCAGCAGCTCCCTGGGACTAGGGGAGACCCAGTACTTC
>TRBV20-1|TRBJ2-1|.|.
CSAPSWGGEQFF
TGCAGTGCCCCCAGTTGGGGAGGTGAGCAGTTCTTC
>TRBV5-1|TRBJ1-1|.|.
CASSPLSLTTEAFF
TGCGCCAGCAGCCCACTTAGTCTAACCACTGAAGCTTTCTTT
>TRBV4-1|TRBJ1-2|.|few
CASSRQQGGYGYTF
TGCGCCAGCAGCCGCCAACAGGGTGGCTATGGCTACACCTTC
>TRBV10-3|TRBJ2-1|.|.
CAISDQKGSRYNERFF
TGTGCCATCAGTGACCAAAAGGGGAGCCGCTACAATGAGCGGTTCTTC
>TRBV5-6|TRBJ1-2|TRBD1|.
CASSGGQGPYGYTF
TGTGCCAGCAGCGGAGGACAGGGCCCCTATGGCTACACCTTC
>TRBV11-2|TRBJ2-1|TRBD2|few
CASSLLPPAGGRSSYNEQFF
TGTGCCAGCAGCTTACTCCCCCCAGCGGGGGGCAGGAGCTCCTACAATGAGCAGTTCTTC
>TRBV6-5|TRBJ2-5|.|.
CASSYQTGSPRETQYF
TGTGCCAGCAGTTACCAAACAGGCTCCCCCAGGGAGACCCAGTACTTC
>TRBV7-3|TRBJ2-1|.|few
CASSLSGTSNEQFF
TGTGCCAGCAGCTTAAGCGGGACGAGTAATGAGCAGTTCTTC
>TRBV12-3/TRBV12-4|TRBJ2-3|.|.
CASMNTDTQYF
TGTGCCAGCATGAACACAGATACGCAGTATTTT
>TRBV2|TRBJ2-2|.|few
CASSDFGGAFTGELFF
TGTGCCAGCAGTGACTTTGGGGGGGCGTTCACCGGGGAGCTGTTTTTT
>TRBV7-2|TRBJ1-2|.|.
CASSSLLGSYGYTF
TGTGCCAGCAGCTCCCTCTTGGGGAGCTATGGCTACACCTTC
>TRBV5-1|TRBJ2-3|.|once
CASSLAGSIGTDTQYF
TGCGCCAGCAGCTTGGCGGGGTCTATCGGAACAGATACGCAGTATTTT
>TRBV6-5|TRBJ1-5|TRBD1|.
CASSSDRADSNQPQHF
TGTGCCAGCAGTTCCGACAGGGCTGATAGCAATCAGCCCCAGCATTTT
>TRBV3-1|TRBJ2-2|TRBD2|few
CASSQDRTSVRTGELFF
TGTGCCAGCAGCCAAGACCGTACTAGCGTGAGGACCGGGGAGCTGTTTTTT
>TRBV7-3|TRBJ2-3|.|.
CASRVRRDSTDTQYF
TGTGCCAGCAGGGTGAGGCGGGACTCCACAGATACGCAGTATTTT
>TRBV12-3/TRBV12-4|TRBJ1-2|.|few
CASSLARGLSYGYTF
TGTGCCAGCAGTTTAGCCCGGGGGCTGAGCTATGGCTACACCTTC
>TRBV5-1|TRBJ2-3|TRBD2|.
CASSLELAGVGADTQYF
TGCGCCAGCAGCTTGGAATTAGCGGGAGTCGGGGCAGATACGCAGTATTTT
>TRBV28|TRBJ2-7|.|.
CATNYWRQGSYEQYF
TGTGCCACCAACTACTGGCGGCAGGGGTCCTACGAGCAGTACTTC